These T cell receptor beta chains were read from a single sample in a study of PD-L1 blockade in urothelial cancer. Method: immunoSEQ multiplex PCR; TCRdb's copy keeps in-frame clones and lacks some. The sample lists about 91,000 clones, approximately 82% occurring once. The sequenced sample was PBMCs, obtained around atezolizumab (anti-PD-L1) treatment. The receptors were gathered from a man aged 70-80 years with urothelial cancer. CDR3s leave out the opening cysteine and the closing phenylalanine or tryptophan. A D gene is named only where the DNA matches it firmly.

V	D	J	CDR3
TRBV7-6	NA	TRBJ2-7	ASSSYTDSYEQY
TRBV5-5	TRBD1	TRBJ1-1	ASSSTGANTEAF
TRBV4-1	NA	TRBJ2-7	ASSQENYSSRDEQY
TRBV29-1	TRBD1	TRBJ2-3	SAVGQALTDTQY
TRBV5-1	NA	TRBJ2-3	ASSETDTQY
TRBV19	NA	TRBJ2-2	ASSIGAGGELF
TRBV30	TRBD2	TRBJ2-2	AWSGTSENTGELF
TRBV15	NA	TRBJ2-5	ATSRDRASETQY
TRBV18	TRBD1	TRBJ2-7	ASSPPDRAGHEQY
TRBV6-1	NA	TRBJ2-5	ASSASGGRETQY
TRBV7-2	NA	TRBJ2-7	ASSPAGHEQY
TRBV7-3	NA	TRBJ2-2	ASSLTYDRNTGELF
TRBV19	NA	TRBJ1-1	ASSSKQGGLNTEAF
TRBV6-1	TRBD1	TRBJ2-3	ASRRDSITDTQY
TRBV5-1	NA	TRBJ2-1	ASGGAGELYNEQF
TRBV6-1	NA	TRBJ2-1	ASSEGGGGEQF
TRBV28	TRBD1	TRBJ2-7	ASGYRDRVYEQY
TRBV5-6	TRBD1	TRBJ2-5	ASRGQGASETQY
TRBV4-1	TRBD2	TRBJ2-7	ASSQPLTGTSGESGEQY
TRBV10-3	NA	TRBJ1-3	AISQGGLSGNTIY
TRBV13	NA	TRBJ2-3	ASSVTGIGTDTQY
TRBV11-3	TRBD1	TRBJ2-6	ASSFGTALSGANVLT
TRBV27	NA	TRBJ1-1	ASSLDSVDTEAF
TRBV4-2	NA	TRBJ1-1	ASSQVGGGGTEAF
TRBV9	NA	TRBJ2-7	ASSVATGGDEQY
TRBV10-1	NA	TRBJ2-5	ASSESTGQETQY
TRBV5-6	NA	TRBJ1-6	ASSARGSGGSPLH
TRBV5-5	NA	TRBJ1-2	ASRPDGAGGYT
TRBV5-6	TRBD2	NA	ASTARTSGYSSYEQY
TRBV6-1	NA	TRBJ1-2	ASTLQEGYGYT
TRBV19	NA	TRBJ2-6	ASTEHRSGANVLT
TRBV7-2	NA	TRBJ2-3	ASSLELASDTQY
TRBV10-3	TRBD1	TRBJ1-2	AIRGTGGKSGYT
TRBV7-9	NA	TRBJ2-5	ASSPRGEDQETQY
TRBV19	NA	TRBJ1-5	ASSIQGGQPQH
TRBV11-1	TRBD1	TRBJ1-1	ASSSDRLNTEAF
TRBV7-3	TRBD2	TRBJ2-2	ASSLTSGGSTGELF
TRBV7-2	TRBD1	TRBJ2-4	ASSPATGGAPNIQY
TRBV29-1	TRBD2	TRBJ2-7	SVVRLAGVEQY
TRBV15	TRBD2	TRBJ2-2	ATSRHGLAGGGDTGELF
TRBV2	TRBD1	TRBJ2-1	ASTPGGASSYNEQF
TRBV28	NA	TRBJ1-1	ASRNRAFTEAF